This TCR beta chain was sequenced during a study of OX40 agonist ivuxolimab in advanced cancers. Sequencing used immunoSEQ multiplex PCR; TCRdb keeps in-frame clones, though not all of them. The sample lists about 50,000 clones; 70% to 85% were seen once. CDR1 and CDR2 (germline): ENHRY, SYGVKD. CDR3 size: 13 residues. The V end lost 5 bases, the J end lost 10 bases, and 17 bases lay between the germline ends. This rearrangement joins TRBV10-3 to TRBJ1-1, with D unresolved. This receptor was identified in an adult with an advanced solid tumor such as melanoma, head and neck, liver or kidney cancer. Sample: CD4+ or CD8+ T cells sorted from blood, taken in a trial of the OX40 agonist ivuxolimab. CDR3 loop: CAISPTLRWGAFF. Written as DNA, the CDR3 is TGTGCCATCAGTCCTACTCTTAGGTGGGGAGCTTTCTTT.